This TCR beta chain was identified in a study of blood T cells in healthy people across ages (dated by TCRdb to the mid-2010s). Study-wide context: In model experiments, roughly one uniquely barcoded TCR beta cDNA molecule per two T cells was captured by template switching. Age-related changes in TCR beta repertoire diversity were measured in the study by deep sequencing normalized with unique cDNA molecular identifiers. To avoid experimental bias, donors of different ages were distributed randomly across sequencing lanes. Donors were grouped into four age groups: young (average approximately 16 years), middle-aged (39), aged (about 60) and long-lived (about 82). Two additional independent replicas of 1 million unique cDNA reads from the same blood draw were analyzed for two donors (one aged 18 to 29 and one aged 80 or older).

On the study overall, not on this receptor specifically: Observed TCR beta diversity per million T cells fell roughly linearly with age, and a significant reduction was already apparent by age roughly 40. Conclusive comparison of naive and antigen-experienced compartments was prevented by the profiling of bulk unsorted PBMCs. There was a strong correlation between observed TCR beta diversity and the percentage of naive T cells measured by flow cytometry. Because the CMV infection status of the donors was unknown, age-related changes in expanded clonotypes may potentially have been confounded. Estimates of total diversity from one million sequenced T cells were regarded as lower bounds and underestimates. Compared with the aged group, the long-lived group had more naive CD4+ T cells, fewer expanded clones and increased TCR diversity, a pattern suggesting age selection.

The V end loses 5 bases and the J end loses 1 base, and a stretch of 10 bases separates them. Per the germline V gene (reference sequence), DFQATT is the CDR1 and SNEGSKA is the CDR2. Including the terminal cysteine and phenylalanine, the CDR3 comprises 13 residues. Kept here is only the CDR3 DNA, which spans 39 bases and is read in frame from base 1. The approximately 40 donors, aged 6 to 90 years, were systemically healthy Caucasian individuals from Russia. Each donor gave about 11 milliliters of peripheral blood, drawn into EDTA-treated Vacutainer tubes. PBMCs were isolated by Ficoll-Paque density-gradient centrifugation, with at least 7 million obtained per sample. Total RNA was extracted from PBMCs with Trizol reagent, with at least 6 micrograms obtained per sample. The percentages of naive CD45RAhigh/CD27high T cells were determined by flow cytometry on a PBMC aliquot from every donor. A remark on this clonotype: Its antigen has not been determined. It has no much larger one-base neighbor in the sample; base qualities were not kept.

Libraries were constructed by 5' RACE. The sample was run on an Illumina HiSeq 2500. A second PCR of roughly 6 to 11 cycles was run with a J-beta primer mix and a sample-barcoded 5' primer. A unique molecular identifier was introduced onto each TCR beta cDNA molecule by a template-switch 5' adaptor carrying 12 random nucleotides. Each sample yielded at least 3 million CDR3-containing paired-end reads. The Mint cDNA synthesis kit, primed by a TRBC-specific oligonucleotide, was used to synthesize first-strand cDNA from all RNA. All cDNA was treated with uracil-DNA glycosylase and then went through a first 18-cycle PCR with the universal primers M1SS and BC2_uni_R. As for the authors' bioinformatics: Each sample was normalized by randomly selecting 1 million high-quality reads, each carrying a distinct molecular identifier. Reads sharing molecular identifiers were discarded rather than binned into consensus sequences. MiTCR, with a Q25 quality threshold and the strictest error-elimination algorithm, was used for CDR3 identification, clonotype clustering and error correction. A nonparametric unseen species model with Euler transformation was used to estimate lower-bound total TCR beta diversity. TCRdb passed the public sequencing reads through fastp at Q25 and MiXCR, retaining productive beta sequences. Each entry merges the rows of one CDR3 protein and shows their most common DNA and genes. These V and J calls originate from TCRdb's pipeline instead of the authors' own analysis. Present in this sample are hundreds of thousands of distinct CDR3 sequences, roughly 45% of which were seen just once. The ten biggest clones cover 20% to 25% of the sample.

Sequencing used blood. This sequence was found in an older woman in good health. The rearranged segments are TRBV20-1 and TRBJ2-3, with an unclear D gene assignment. The CDR3 region has the sequence CSASLRGTDTQYF. The nucleotides read TGCAGTGCTTCCTTAAGGGGCACAGATACGCAGTATTTT.